The rows below give T cell receptor beta chains drawn from one sample of a study of response to subunit inactivated influenza vaccine. MiXCR, applied by TCRdb to the RT-PCR reads, yields one record per CDR3 protein. This table holds 500,000 to 600,000 distinct CDR3 sequences, about 10% found once. These sequences were also reported in another study, on T cells expressing NK-cell markers.

The material was PBMCs from blood, obtained on the day of vaccination. The receptors come from a man over 45 who received an inactivated influenza vaccine. Each CDR3 is given with its conserved first and last residue. The D gene is left open where the match is weak. A clone size is listed for some rows: how often the clone was seen (once, few, many), or a class if it is expanded.

d_gene,j_gene,v_gene,abundance,CDR3nt,CDR3aa
-,TRBJ2-2,TRBV29-1,few,TGCAGCGTTAGGAGGGCGAACACCGGGGAGCTGTTTTTT,CSVRRANTGELFF
-,TRBJ1-2,TRBV6-6,few,TGTGCCAGCAGACCGCCCCTAAAGGGCTACACCTTC,CASRPPLKGYTF
-,TRBJ2-2,TRBV25-1,few,TGTGCCAGCAGAGCTAGCGCCGGGGAGCTGTTTTTT,CASRASAGELFF
-,TRBJ1-1,TRBV27,many,TGTGCCAGCAGTTTTACACTGAACACTGAAGCTTTCTTT,CASSFTLNTEAFF
-,TRBJ1-1,TRBV12-3/TRBV12-4,many,TGTGCCAGCGGACTTACTCGGACTGAAGCTTTCTTT,CASGLTRTEAFF
-,TRBJ2-7,TRBV25-1,few,TGTGCCAGCAGTGACTCAAACCTGGGACTCGAGCAGTACTTC,CASSDSNLGLEQYF
TRBD2,TRBJ2-1,TRBV18,-,TGTGCCAGCTCATATAATTCAGGGACTAGCTACAATGAGCAGTTCTTC,CASSYNSGTSYNEQFF
-,TRBJ2-5,TRBV3-1,-,TGTGCCAGCAGCCAAACCCCGGACAGAGAGTACTTC,CASSQTPDREYF
TRBD1,TRBJ2-7,TRBV7-2,-,TGTGCCAGCAGCTTTTCACAGGGGGCCTCATACGAGCAGTACTTC,CASSFSQGASYEQYF
-,TRBJ2-3,TRBV18,many,TGTGCCAGCTCACCCCAAGAGCTGGATACGCAGTATTTT,CASSPQELDTQYF
-,TRBJ1-5,TRBV20-1,few,TGCAGTGTCGTACAGGGAGAACATCAGCCCCAGCATTTT,CSVVQGEHQPQHF
TRBD1,TRBJ2-3,TRBV4-1,-,TGCGCCAGCAGCCCACCGGGACAGGGGGGGTCAGATACGCAGTATTTT,CASSPPGQGGSDTQYF
-,TRBJ2-1,TRBV5-1,many,TGCGCCAGCAGCTTGGGTTTTAGGGGGGCCTACAATGAGCAGTTCTTC,CASSLGFRGAYNEQFF
-,TRBJ2-5,TRBV12-3/TRBV12-4,-,TGTGCCAGCAGGTCGGGGGGCCTTCAAGAGACCCAGTACTTC,CASRSGGLQETQYF
-,TRBJ1-5,TRBV5-6,many,TGTGCCAGCAGCTTATCCGCGGATCAGCCCCAGCATTTT,CASSLSADQPQHF
TRBD2,TRBJ2-1,TRBV12-3/TRBV12-4,-,TGTGCCAGCAGTCCTTATCGTGCGGGGGGCCCCAACTACAATGAGCAGTTCTTC,CASSPYRAGGPNYNEQFF
-,TRBJ1-2,TRBV20-1,-,TGCAGTGCCGGGAGGGGTTTCGATGGCTACACCTTC,CSAGRGFDGYTF